Listed here are 2 T cell receptor beta chains from one sample, sequenced in a study of post-analysis software for immune sequencing data. Points from the study as a whole: Higher frequency in patients than in controls was seen for about five TRBV segments, with TRBV5-6, TRBV5-1 and TRBV20-1 among them.

Their recognized antigens are unknown. TCR beta cDNA libraries included unique molecular identifiers. MiXCR, applied by TCRdb to the PCR reads, yields one record per CDR3 protein. The sample carries about 190,000 distinct CDR3 sequences, approximately 29% recorded once. Material: blood. The receptors derive from a girl aged 2 to 17 with multiple sclerosis.

This chain links TRBV10-3 with TRBJ2-7; D is perhaps TRBD1 (6 bases). There are 15 residues in the CDR3. Germline CDR1 is ENHRY and CDR2 is SYGVKD. Trimming cost V 1 base and J 5 bases, with 15 bases left between them. The CDR3 loop reads CAISEFDQGGHEQYF. The CDR3 bases are TGTGCCATCAGTGAGTTCGACCAAGGGGGACACGAGCAGTACTTC.

Note on this clonotype: Possible read error: a much larger clone is one base away. V is TRBV3-1 and J is TRBJ2-1, with a possible D match to TRBD1 (6 bases). There are 13 residues in the CDR3. Germline CDR1 and CDR2: LGHDT and YNNKEL (reference sequence). CDR3 nucleotides: TGTGTCAGCAGCCCCCGGACAGACAATGAGCAGTTCTTC. This encodes CVSSPRTDNEQFF.